Below are 22 T cell receptor beta chains sequenced from a single sample in a study of blood T cell repertoires in COVID-19. The data were produced by immunoSEQ multiplex PCR, yet TCRdb's version contains in-frame clones alone and is incomplete. The table has hundreds of thousands of clones, roughly nine tenths seen once. Sequencing was carried out using peripheral blood. The source is a man aged 18 to 30 with COVID-19, enrolled during active disease.

The J gene is TRBJ1-2, the V gene TRBV20-1, with D perhaps matching TRBD1 (5 bases). The CDR3 loop spans 11 amino acids. Germline assignment: CDR1 DFQATT and CDR2 SNEGSKA (reference sequence). V was pared by 3 bases and J by 6 bases, with 8 bases between. CDR3 DNA: TGCAGTGCTAGCCTCAGGGATGGCTACACCTTC. Protein product: CSASLRDGYTF.

This clone occurred a few times. The chain combines TRBV2 with TRBJ1-1; D uncertain. Germline-derived CDR1 and CDR2 are SNHLY and FYNNEI. The CDR3 runs 13 residues. V was clipped by 6 bases and J by 3 bases, with 11 bases between them. CDR3 protein: CASRGDIYTEAFF. DNA for the CDR3: TGTGCCAGCAGGGGTGACATATACACTGAAGCTTTCTTT.

In this sample, this clone turned up once. This chain joins TRBV19 and TRBJ1-4, with TRBD1 matching over 8 bases. Germline V lookup: CDR1 LNHDA, CDR2 SQIVND (reference sequence). V shed 4 bases, J shed 7 bases, and the junction held 8 bases outside the gene matches. This CDR3 region has 15 residues. DNA for the CDR3: TGTGCCAGTAGTAACCCAGGGGGCGCATTTGAAAAACTGTTTTTT. Its translation is CASSNPGGAFEKLFF.

CDR3 DNA sequence: TGTGCCAGCACAGGATTCACAGGGGGCAATGGCTACACCTTC. Translated: CASTGFTGGNGYTF. V usage is TRBV28 and J usage is TRBJ1-2; TRBD1 matches at 9 bases. Germline lookup yields CDR1 MDHEN and CDR2 SYDVKM. V was pared by 7 bases and J by 6 bases, with 9 bases of the junction left unmatched. The CDR3 contains 14 residues.

The chain has TRBV5-6 and TRBJ2-1; 7 nucleotides match TRBD2. The junction had 4 bases not matched to a gene; V was cut back by 3 bases and J by 4 bases. Germline V CDR1 and CDR2: SGHDT, YYEEEE. The CDR3 is 14 residues long. CDR3 residues: CASSSLAAYNEQFF. In DNA form, the CDR3 reads TGTGCCAGCAGCTCTCTAGCGGCATACAATGAGCAGTTCTTC.

This chain connects TRBV6-5 to TRBJ1-2; D possibly corresponds to TRBD1 (6 bases). V shed 5 bases and J shed 3 bases, with 13 bases lying between them. Germline V gene sequence: CDR1 MNHEY, CDR2 SVGAGI. This CDR3 has 14 residues. The CDR3 nucleotides read TGTGCCAGCAGTATCACGGACAGAGACTATGGCTACACCTTC. The encoded protein is CASSITDRDYGYTF.

The chain links TRBV27 to TRBJ2-3; possibly TRBD1 for D (6 bases). This CDR3 region has 15 residues. The V end lost 2 bases, the J end lost 2 bases, and 11 bases lay between the germline ends. Per the germline V gene, CDR1 is MNHEY and CDR2 is SMNVEV (reference sequence). The CDR3 region is CASSLGDTYTDTQYF. The CDR3 DNA sequence: TGTGCCAGCAGTTTAGGGGACACTTACACAGATACGCAGTATTTT.

This chain links TRBV24-1 with TRBJ2-7; 10 nucleotides agree with TRBD1. Germline CDR1 reads KGHDR; CDR2 reads SFDVKD. The CDR3 spans 14 residues. V was pared by 6 bases and J by 4 bases, with 5 bases of the junction left unmatched. CDR3 in amino acids: CATSQGQGIYEQYF. The DNA for the CDR3 is TGTGCCACCAGTCAGGGACAGGGGATTTACGAGCAGTACTTC.

V gene TRBV4-1 combines with J gene TRBJ1-4, with a tentative D call TRBD1 (5 bases). The CDR3 extends over 16 amino acids. The V end was cut by 1 base, the J end by 8 bases, with 17 bases between. Germline CDR1 MGHRA, CDR2 YSYEKL. The CDR3 DNA reads TGCGCCAGCAGCCAAGCTATGGGGGGGTTTCGCGAAAAACTGTTTTTT. Translated, it gives CASSQAMGGFREKLFF.

This clone was picked up a small number of times. The chain has TRBV7-2 and TRBJ2-7; 7 positions match TRBD2. The CDR3 covers 13 residues. Losses at the gene ends were 5 bases for V and 6 bases for J; bases not matched to a gene: 7. Germline V lookup: CDR1 SGHTA, CDR2 FQGNSA. For the CDR3, the DNA is TGTGCCAGCAGCGAGGGAGGGCATGGCGAGCAGTACTTC. It yields the protein CASSEGGHGEQYF.

The V gene is TRBV6-5, the J gene TRBJ2-5; 7 positions match TRBD1. CDR3 length: 13 amino acids. The trim removed 6 bases at V and 5 bases at J, leaving 6 bases unmatched. CDR1 is MNHEY and CDR2 is SVGAGI in the germline V gene. Written as DNA, the CDR3 is TGTGCCAGCAGGATGGGCAGGGGGGAGACCCAGTACTTC. Its translation is CASRMGRGETQYF.

The rearrangement joins TRBV4-1 to TRBJ1-2; D is ambiguous. CDR1 and CDR2 from the germline V gene are MGHRA and YSYEKL. Trimming stripped 0 bases from V and 5 bases from J, with 25 bases between. There are 19 residues in the CDR3. Written as DNA, the CDR3 is TGCGCCAGCAGCCAAGATAATAGGGCGGGAGGTGGTTTCGGTTATGGCTACACCTTC. As protein: CASSQDNRAGGGFGYGYTF.

The V call is TRBV2, the J call TRBJ2-7; D is perhaps TRBD1 (6 bases). Germline V gene data show CDR1 as SNHLY and CDR2 as FYNNEI. V was pared by 8 bases and J by 0 bases, with 11 bases between. The CDR3 is made up of 13 amino acids. CDR3 amino acids: CASSQQGSYEQYF. In nucleotides, the CDR3 is TGTGCCAGCTCACAACAGGGCTCCTACGAGCAGTACTTC.

The chain recombines TRBV7-9 with TRBJ2-7; 14 positions agree with TRBD2. The trim removed 4 bases at V and 7 bases at J, leaving 6 bases unmatched. The CDR3 is 15 residues long. Germline values: CDR1 SEHNR, CDR2 FQNEAQ (reference sequence). As DNA, the CDR3 is TGTGCCAGCAGCTCGGGACTAGCGGGAGCTCAGGAGCAGTACTTC. Translating gives CASSSGLAGAQEQYF.

This clone occurred a few times. Other nucleotide sequences in the sample specify the same CDR3. This chain connects TRBV3-1 (or the pseudogene TRBV3-2) to TRBJ2-5; D remains ambiguous. The CDR3 has 12 residues. The V gene's germline CDR1 is LGHDT and CDR2 YNNKEL (reference sequence). V was cut by 1 base and J by 5 bases, with 5 bases left in between. CDR3 residues: CASSQVRETQYF. The CDR3 region has the DNA TGTGCCAGCAGCCAAGTCCGGGAGACCCAGTACTTC.

The rearrangement joins TRBV6-5 to TRBJ1-6; 9 bases are shared with TRBD1. With V trimmed by 6 bases and J by 10 bases, 10 bases remained unmatched. The CDR3 has 15 residues. Looked up from germline, CDR1 is MNHEY and CDR2 is SVGAGI. CDR3 bases: TGTGCCAGCAGCCAAACCGGGACAGGGAGCTCACCCCTCCACTTT. This sequence encodes CASSQTGTGSSPLHF.

The chain is built from TRBV3-1 (or the pseudogene TRBV3-2) and TRBJ2-3; 9 bases are shared with TRBD2. The trim removed 1 base at V and 1 base at J, leaving 6 bases unmatched. The germline gives CDR1 LGHDT, CDR2 YNNKEL (reference sequence). This CDR3 is built from 17 residues. The CDR3 DNA is TGTGCCAGCAGCCAAGGGACTAGCGTACTCGGCACAGATACGCAGTATTTT. It codes for CASSQGTSVLGTDTQYF.

The chain is built from TRBV19 and TRBJ1-4; D is ambiguous. Germline loops: CDR1 LNHDA, CDR2 SQIVND (reference sequence). The CDR3 runs to 15 residues. The V end was cut by 3 bases, the J end by 0 bases, with 8 bases between. This chain's CDR3 is CASSITSATNEKLFF. In nucleotides, the CDR3 is TGTGCCAGTAGTATTACAAGTGCAACTAATGAAAAACTGTTTTTT.

V gene TRBV2 combines with J gene TRBJ1-5; 9 bases are shared with TRBD1. This CDR3 is built from 14 residues. The germline gives CDR1 SNHLY, CDR2 FYNNEI. J lost 5 bases, V lost 6 bases, and 5 bases had no gene match. In DNA form, the CDR3 reads TGTGCCAGCAGCAGGGACAGGGACGATCAGCCCCAGCATTTT. Encoded protein: CASSRDRDDQPQHF.

This clone showed up just once. The rearrangement uses TRBV2 and TRBJ2-7, with TRBD1 matching 7 bases. V shed 6 bases, J shed 3 bases, and the junction held 11 bases outside the gene matches. Germline V gene lookup returns CDR1 SNHLY and CDR2 FYNNEI. CDR3 size: 15 residues. CDR3 residues: CASRGNRDSHYEQYF. CDR3 sequence (DNA): TGTGCCAGCAGGGGAAACCGGGACAGCCACTACGAGCAGTACTTC.

The table lists this clone with a few counts. The CDR3 loop is CTSSQDLLPGREGYEQYF. CDR3 nucleotide sequence: TGCACCAGCAGCCAAGACCTCCTCCCCGGGCGGGAGGGGTACGAGCAGTACTTC. The gene calls are TRBV1 and TRBJ2-7; TRBD2, the table's D call, was not compared with the DNA. TRBV1 is an annotated pseudogene. The CDR3 consists of 18 residues.

The V call is TRBV11-2, the J call TRBJ2-7; no firm D call. Germline V CDR1 and CDR2: SGHAT, FQNNGV. Trimming shortened V by 4 bases and J by 0 bases, and 7 bases separated the two germline ends. This CDR3 spans 13 amino acids. DNA for the CDR3: TGTGCCAGCAGCTCACTGAGCTCCTACGAGCAGTACTTC. This sequence encodes CASSSLSSYEQYF. Supplemented by reference TRBV11-2 and TRBJ2-7, the full variable domain reads EAGVAQSPRYKIIEKRQSVAFWCNPISGHATLYWYQQILGQGPKLLIQFQNNGVVDDSQLPKDRFSAERLKGVDSTLKIQPAKLEDSAVYLCASSSLSSYEQYFGPGTRLTVT.